The 8 T cell receptor beta chains below were found in one sample sequenced in a study of identical twins (dated by TCRdb to 2015 to 2016). To prepare the library, 5' RACE was applied. The instrument was an Illumina HiSeq 2000. The raw public data were reprocessed by TCRdb itself: fastp quality trimming at Q25, MiXCR clonotype calling, in-frame beta chains only. CDR3 protein sequences are deduplicated, and each keeps its most common genes and DNA. This sample holds 450,000 or so distinct CDR3 sequences; 14% were observed only once. Roughly 0.5% of the sample goes to the ten largest clones. The sample also formed part of further work on yellow fever vaccine responses in identical twins.

Sequenced sample: CD4+ T cells sorted from blood. These receptors originate from a woman aged 18-29 years in good health.

This CDR3 is CSARQGNEETQYF. The DNA for the CDR3 is TGCAGTGCTAGACAGGGGAATGAAGAGACCCAGTACTTC. The chain uses TRBV20-1 and TRBJ2-5; TRBD1 is a possible D gene (6 bases). The V end lost 2 bases, the J end lost 3 bases, and 10 bases lay between the germline ends. The CDR3 length is 13 residues. Germline lookup yields CDR1 DFQATT and CDR2 SNEGSKA (reference sequence).

V usage is TRBV10-3 and J usage is TRBJ2-7, with D tentatively TRBD2 (7 bases). This CDR3 comprises 15 residues. V gave up 4 bases and J gave up 0 bases, with 13 bases separating them. Germline CDR1 and CDR2: ENHRY and SYGVKD. The CDR3 spells CAISVTGGSSYEQYF. The CDR3 coding sequence is TGTGCCATCAGTGTTACGGGGGGCTCCTCCTACGAGCAGTACTTC.

J is TRBJ1-6 and V is TRBV10-3; possible D gene TRBD1, 5 bases. The germline gives CDR1 ENHRY, CDR2 SYGVKD. The CDR3 has 15 amino acids. V lost 0 bases and J lost 12, with 15 bases in between. CDR3 amino acids: CAISESSGRRQPLHF. In nucleotides, the CDR3 is TGTGCCATCAGTGAGTCGTCGGGACGGAGACAACCCCTCCACTTT.

The V and J genes are TRBV6-5 and TRBJ2-2, with D uncertain. The germline V gene has CDR1 MNHEY and CDR2 SVGAGI. The CDR3 runs to 12 residues. The DNA of the CDR3 is TGTGCAAGCGCAAGAAACACCGGGGAGCTGTTTTTT. Its protein product is CASARNTGELFF.

This clonotype was counted between two and nine times. At one boundary the junction diverges from the germline segment, which might be a read error. V is TRBV9 and J is TRBJ2-5, with D possibly TRBD2 on 6 matching bases. The germline gives CDR1 SGDLS, CDR2 YYNGEE. The CDR3 consists of 14 residues. The CDR3 region is CASSVVGLQGTQYF. The DNA for the CDR3 is TGTGCCAGCAGCGTAGTAGGACTACAAGGGACCCAGTACTTC.

This sequence joins TRBV9 and TRBJ2-7; TRBD1 matches at 7 bases. The CDR3 has 14 amino acids. CDR1 is SGDLS, CDR2 YYNGEE, per germline. V lost 0 bases and J lost 2; bases outside the gene matches: 2. The CDR3 is CASSVGTGPYEQYF. The CDR3 nucleotides read TGTGCCAGCAGCGTAGGGACAGGACCCTACGAGCAGTACTTC.

This clonotype came up a few times. The chain uses TRBV11-2 and TRBJ2-1; D is possibly TRBD1 or TRBD2 (5 bases each). V lost 6 bases to trimming and J lost 10 bases, with 13 bases between them. The CDR3 length is 12 residues. Per the germline V gene, CDR1 is SGHAT and CDR2 is FQNNGV. CDR3 coding DNA: TGTGCCAGCAGTCCTATCGGGGCGGAGCAGTTCTTC. This sequence encodes CASSPIGAEQFF.

The chain couples TRBV19 to TRBJ2-2; D gene unclear. Per the germline V gene, CDR1 is LNHDA and CDR2 is SQIVND (reference sequence). Between the trimmed V and J ends, which lost 7 bases and 5 bases, there was a span of 14 bases. The CDR3 runs to 14 residues. The chain's CDR3 is CASTLTGLTGELFF. DNA for the CDR3: TGTGCCAGTACCCTAACCGGGCTTACCGGGGAGCTGTTTTTT.